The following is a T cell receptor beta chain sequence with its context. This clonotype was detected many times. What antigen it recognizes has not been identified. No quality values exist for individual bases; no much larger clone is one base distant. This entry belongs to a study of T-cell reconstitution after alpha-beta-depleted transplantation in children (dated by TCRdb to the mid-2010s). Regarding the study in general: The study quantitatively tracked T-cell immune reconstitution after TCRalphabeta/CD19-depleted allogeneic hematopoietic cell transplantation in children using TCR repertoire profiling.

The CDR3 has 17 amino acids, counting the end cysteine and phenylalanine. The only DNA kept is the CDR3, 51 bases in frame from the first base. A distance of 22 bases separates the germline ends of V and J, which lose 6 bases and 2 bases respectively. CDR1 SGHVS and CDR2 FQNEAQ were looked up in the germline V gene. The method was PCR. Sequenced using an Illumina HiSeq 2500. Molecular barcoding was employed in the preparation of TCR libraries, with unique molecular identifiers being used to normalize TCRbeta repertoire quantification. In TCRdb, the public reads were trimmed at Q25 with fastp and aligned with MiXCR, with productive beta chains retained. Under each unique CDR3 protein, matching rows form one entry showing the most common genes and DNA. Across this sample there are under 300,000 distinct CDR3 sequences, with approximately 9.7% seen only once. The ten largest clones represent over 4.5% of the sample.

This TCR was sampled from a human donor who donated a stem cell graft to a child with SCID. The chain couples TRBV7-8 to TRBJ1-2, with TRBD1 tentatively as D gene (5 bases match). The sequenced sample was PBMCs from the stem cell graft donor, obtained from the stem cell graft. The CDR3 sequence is CASSRGDGLPVNYGYTF. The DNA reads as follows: TGTGCCAGCAGTCGTGGGGACGGACTCCCCGTGAACTATGGCTACACCTTC.